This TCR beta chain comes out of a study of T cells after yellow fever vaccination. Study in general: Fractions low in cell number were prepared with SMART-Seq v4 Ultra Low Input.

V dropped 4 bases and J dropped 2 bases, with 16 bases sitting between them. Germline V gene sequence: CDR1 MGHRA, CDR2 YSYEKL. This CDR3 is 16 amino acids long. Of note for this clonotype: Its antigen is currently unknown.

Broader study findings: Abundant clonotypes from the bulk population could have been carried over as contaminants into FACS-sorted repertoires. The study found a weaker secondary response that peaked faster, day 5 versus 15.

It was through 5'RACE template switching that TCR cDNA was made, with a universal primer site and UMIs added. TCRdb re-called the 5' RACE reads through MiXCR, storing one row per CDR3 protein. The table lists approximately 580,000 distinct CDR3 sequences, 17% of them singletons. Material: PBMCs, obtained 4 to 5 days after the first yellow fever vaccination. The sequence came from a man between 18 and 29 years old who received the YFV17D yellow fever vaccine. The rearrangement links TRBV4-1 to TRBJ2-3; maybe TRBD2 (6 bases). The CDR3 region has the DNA TGCGCCAGCAGCCCCCGTAGGGGACTGCTCACAGATACGCAGTATTTT. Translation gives CASSPRRGLLTDTQYF.